The TCR beta chain under discussion was sequenced for a study of beta chain features in type 1 diabetes. Reverse transcription of all isolated RNA meant that expressed TCRB transcripts were sequenced. The data were produced by immunoSEQ multiplex PCR, yet TCRdb's version contains in-frame clones alone and is incomplete. The table records 330,000 or so clones, 14% of them present only once. This clone was counted between two and nine times. Its antigen is not known. The CDR3 spans 12 residues. V was cut by 1 base and J by 8 bases, with 6 bases left in between. The germline V gene has CDR1 LGHNA and CDR2 YSLEER. Study outcomes and limitations: Patients and controls would share equally any PCR tilt toward shorter templates.

Sequencing was performed on central memory CD4+ T cells from blood. This sequence was found in a man aged 25 to 40 in good health. The chain links TRBV4-3 to TRBJ2-1; no definite D call. CDR3 sequence reads: CASSQVGHEQFF. In DNA, the CDR3 is TGCGCCAGCAGCCAAGTTGGTCATGAGCAGTTCTTC.